These 32 T cell receptor beta chains share one sample of origin, sequenced in a study of regulatory T cells in long-lasting Graves disease. Time point described: newly diagnosed GD, antithyroid drugs for less than 3 months. PBMC RNA served as the TCR library source. Investigators prepared the TCR beta libraries by applying iRepertoire HTBI primers and Arm-PCR of CDR3 regions. Each CDR3 protein gets one entry after TCRdb re-called the multiplex PCR reads with MiXCR. Of about 210,000 distinct CDR3 sequences listed, approximately 19% are singletons. These same records also appear under a second study, on T cells in Graves' hyperthyroidism and ophthalmopathy.

The specimen comprised peripheral blood mononuclear cells (PBMCs), sampled at new diagnosis, from a patient treated with antithyroid drugs. Receptors were obtained from a woman aged 25-40 years with Graves disease.

The sample holds many counts of this clonotype. The chain carries TRBV7-8 and TRBJ1-5; D is unresolved. Looked up from germline, CDR1 is SGHVS and CDR2 is FQNEAQ. The CDR3 has 14 amino acids. V dropped 4 bases and J dropped 5 bases, with 12 bases sitting between them. CDR3 sequence (DNA): TGTGCCAGCAGCTATCACACAGTGGATCAGCCCCAGCATTTT. This codes for CASSYHTVDQPQHF.

This chain links TRBV9 with TRBJ2-3, with TRBD2 as a possible D gene (6 bases). Germline V gene data show CDR1 as SGDLS and CDR2 as YYNGEE. The CDR3 is 13 amino acids. Trimming removed 4 bases from V and 6 bases from J, with 12 bases in between. CDR3 bases: TGTGCCAGCAGCCCAGAGGAGGGTGATACGCAGTATTTT. Protein product: CASSPEEGDTQYF.

About this clonotype itself: The germline gene is not matched at one end of the junction; a read error may be the cause. The V call is TRBV6-2 or TRBV6-3, the J call TRBJ1-1; D is possibly TRBD1 (6 bases). CDR1 MNHEY and CDR2 SVGEGT come from the germline V gene. The CDR3 is 13 residues long. The CDR3 sequence is CASTQGMNTGAFF. Here the CDR3 DNA reads TGTGCCAGCACCCAGGGGATGAACACTGGAGCTTTCTTT.

The rearrangement links TRBV10-3 to TRBJ2-7, with 11 bases aligning to TRBD1. Germline CDR1 reads ENHRY; CDR2 reads SYGVKD. This CDR3 is 14 amino acids long. J was trimmed by 3 bases and V by 6 bases; bases with no gene match: 4. CDR3 nucleotides: TGTGCCATCAGACCGGGACAGGGGGTCTACGAGCAGTACTTC. Its translation: CAIRPGQGVYEQYF.

The V and J genes are TRBV4-1 and TRBJ1-5; D is undetermined. The CDR3 totals 13 residues. From germline, CDR1 is MGHRA and CDR2 YSYEKL. Trimming left V 1 base short and J 6 bases short, with 7 bases between. The CDR3 DNA sequence: TGCGCCAGCAGCCAAGTGGATGTTCAGCCCCAGCATTTT. Translating gives CASSQVDVQPQHF.

At least ten counts were recorded for this clonotype. The rearrangement uses TRBV20-1 and TRBJ1-2; D gene ambiguous. The germline V and J ends were trimmed by 0 bases and 4 bases, with 9 bases remaining between them. Germline V lookup: CDR1 DFQATT, CDR2 SNEGSKA (reference sequence). This CDR3 region has 13 residues. Here the CDR3 DNA reads TGCAGTGCTAGAGATGGAGTCGGCTATGGCTACACCTTC. Its protein is CSARDGVGYGYTF.

In this sample, this clonotype turned up once. Sequence at one end of the junction differs from germline and may be a read error. V usage is TRBV11-1 and J usage is TRBJ1-1; 7 nucleotides agree with TRBD1. Germline CDR1 reads SGHAT; CDR2 reads FQDESV (reference sequence). This CDR3 is built from 17 residues. The CDR3 protein is CASSLAYRTQGGTEACF. The CDR3 region has the DNA TGTGCCAGCAGCTTAGCGTACAGGACCCAAGGGGGCACTGAAGCTTGCTTC.

Concerning this clonotype: One base separates it from a far larger clone, so it is likely a read error. This chain joins TRBV7-2 and TRBJ2-3; 12 nucleotides line up with TRBD2. The CDR3 covers 17 residues. Germline V gives CDR1 SGHTA, CDR2 FQGNSA. V lost 5 bases and J lost 6; bases outside the gene matches: 12. CDR3 sequence (DNA): TGTGCCAGCAGCCAGGGTCAGCTAGCGGGAGGGCCGGATACGCAGTATTTT. Residues: CASSQGQLAGGPDTQYF.

This clonotype showed up just a few times. An end of the junction does not agree with germline; a read error may underlie this. V and J are TRBV5-1 and TRBJ2-7; 10 bases match TRBD1. The CDR3 covers 14 residues. Germline CDR1 and CDR2: SGHRS and YFSETQ. CDR3 bases: TGTGCCAGCAGCGTGGGGACAGGGGCCCACGAGCAGTACTTC. Translated, it gives CASSVGTGAHEQYF.

This clonotype was detected many times. The chain combines TRBV6-1 with TRBJ2-4, with 11 bases fitting TRBD2. Germline V gene sequence: CDR1 MNHNS, CDR2 SASEGT. V lost 9 bases to trimming and J lost 3 bases; unmatched junction nucleotides: 10. The CDR3 extends over 16 amino acids. Written as DNA, the CDR3 is TGTGCCAGTTCTCCTCTAGCGGGGGGAGGCAAAAACATTCAGTACTTC. As protein: CASSPLAGGGKNIQYF.

This clonotype was detected a few times. This chain links TRBV20-1 with TRBJ1-4, with TRBD1 matching over 7 bases. Germline V gives CDR1 DFQATT, CDR2 SNEGSKA (reference sequence). With 5 bases clipped from V and 8 bases from J, the junction kept 5 bases outside the gene matches. This CDR3 comprises 12 residues. The CDR3 DNA is TGCAGTGCTGGGACAGCGCAGGAAAAACTGTTTTTT. It specifies CSAGTAQEKLFF.

This clonotype was recorded at least ten times. CDR3 nucleotide sequence: TGTGCCAGCAGTCGACAGTCTGGGGAGCTGTTTTTT. This codes for CASSRQSGELFF. This chain uses TRBV19 with TRBJ2-2; tentatively, D is TRBD1 (5 bases). Trimming took 9 bases from V and 8 from J, leaving 13 bases between them. CDR3 size: 12 residues. Germline CDR1 and CDR2: LNHDA and SQIVND (reference sequence).

This clonotype has at least ten counts. The V and J genes are TRBV7-2 and TRBJ1-2, with D possibly TRBD1 on 6 matching bases. Germline V gene sequence: CDR1 SGHTA, CDR2 FQGNSA. This CDR3 contains 14 residues. Trimming took 8 bases from V and 2 from J, leaving 15 bases between them. CDR3 sequence (DNA): TGTGCCAGCGGCGCTCCCGGACAGAACTATGGCTACACCTTC. Residues: CASGAPGQNYGYTF.

In its sample, this clonotype was seen many times. J is TRBJ2-7 and V is TRBV7-8; 12 nucleotides line up with TRBD2. Germline CDR1 and CDR2: SGHVS and FQNEAQ. V gave up 5 bases and J gave up 7 bases; unmatched junction bases: 6. This CDR3 is 14 amino acids long. This chain's CDR3 is CASSPTSGSTEQYF. The DNA of the CDR3 is TGTGCCAGCAGCCCGACTAGCGGGAGCACGGAGCAGTACTTC.

This clonotype was detected ten times or more. The V call is TRBV20-1, the J call TRBJ1-4, with D uncertain. The CDR3 is 11 residues long. Germline V gene sequence: CDR1 DFQATT, CDR2 SNEGSKA (reference sequence). V was shortened by 4 bases and J by 8 bases, with 8 bases between the two germline ends. The CDR3 bases are TGCAGTGCTATTTTCCGCGAAAAACTGTTTTTT. It specifies CSAIFREKLFF.

This clonotype was seen many times. V gene TRBV9 combines with J gene TRBJ2-7, with no clear D. The CDR3 has 14 amino acids. The germline V gene has CDR1 SGDLS and CDR2 YYNGEE. Trimming cost V 0 bases and J 2 bases, with 9 bases left between them. This CDR3 is CASSVDLGTYEQYF. DNA for the CDR3: TGTGCCAGCAGCGTAGATCTCGGAACCTACGAGCAGTACTTC.

This clonotype was detected many times. This chain connects TRBV14 to TRBJ2-3; the D gene is possibly TRBD1 (6 bases). Germline V lookup: CDR1 SGHDN, CDR2 FVKESK. The CDR3 covers 14 residues. V lost 6 bases to trimming and J lost 4 bases, with 14 bases between them. The CDR3 spells CASRHTGSADTQYF. The CDR3 nucleotides are TGTGCCAGCAGGCACACAGGGAGCGCAGATACGCAGTATTTT.

This clonotype was counted a few times. The DNA for the CDR3 is TGTGCCAGCAGCAAAGGGGACTCTTCAACTAATGAAAAACTGTTTTTT. Its protein product is CASSKGDSSTNEKLFF. The chain carries TRBV9 and TRBJ1-4; a weak D match, TRBD1 (5 bases). Germline V lookup: CDR1 SGDLS, CDR2 YYNGEE. V lost 4 bases and J 0 bases, leaving 13 bases between the germline ends. CDR3 size: 16 residues.

This clonotype was observed at least ten times. The chain is built from TRBV10-3 and TRBJ1-2, with 7 nucleotides matching TRBD1. The CDR3 is 17 amino acids. Trimming cost V 3 bases and J 1 base; bases outside gene matches: 11. CDR1 and CDR2 (germline): ENHRY, SYGVKD. CDR3 nucleotides: TGTGCCATCAGTGACCCCTCAGGGGGGAGGAGTAACTATGGCTACACCTTC. Protein: CAISDPSGGRSNYGYTF.

With regard to this clonotype: A much larger clone lies a single base off, so this may be a read error. V usage is TRBV5-5 and J usage is TRBJ2-2; TRBD1 matches 10 bases. Germline values: CDR1 SGHKS, CDR2 YYEKEE (reference sequence). V was clipped by 4 bases and J by 10 bases; unmatched bases: 13. This CDR3 region has 16 residues. CDR3 sequence: CASSPPGQGHAAELFF. The CDR3 nucleotides are TGTGCCAGCAGCCCACCGGGACAGGGGCACGCCGCGGAGCTGTTTTTT.

This clonotype has ten or more counts. This chain joins TRBV2 and TRBJ2-2; D unresolved. Trimming took 5 bases from V and 7 from J, leaving 8 bases between them. Germline CDR1 reads SNHLY; CDR2 reads FYNNEI. The CDR3 sequence is 12 residues long. CDR3: CASSSEGGELFF. As DNA, the CDR3 is TGTGCCAGCAGTTCCGAAGGCGGGGAGCTGTTTTTT. Using reference TRBV2 and TRBJ2-2 for the parts outside the CDR3, the full variable domain is EPEVTQTPSHQVTQMGQEVILRCVPISNHLYFYWYRQILGQKVEFLVSFYNNEISEKSEIFDDQFSVERPDGSNFTLKIRSTKLEDSAMYFCASSSEGGELFFGEGSRLTVL.

Many counts were recorded for this clonotype. The chain links TRBV11-2 to TRBJ2-6, with TRBD2 matching 11 bases. Trimming removed 2 bases from V and 0 bases from J; junction bases left unmatched: 9. Germline V gives CDR1 SGHAT, CDR2 FQNNGV. This CDR3 has 20 residues. CDR3 amino acids: CASSLRFGTSGVSGANVLTF. The CDR3 nucleotides are TGTGCCAGCAGCTTACGGTTCGGGACTAGCGGAGTCTCTGGGGCCAACGTCCTGACTTTC.

This clonotype was seen at least ten times. The V and J genes are TRBV19 and TRBJ2-2; D is ambiguous. The V end was cut by 5 bases, the J end by 1 base, with 8 bases between. The CDR3 has 14 amino acids. The germline CDR1 and CDR2 sequences are LNHDA and SQIVND (reference sequence). The CDR3 sequence is CASSGRQNTGELFF. The CDR3 nucleotides are TGTGCCAGTAGTGGGCGACAGAACACCGGGGAGCTGTTTTTT. The full variable domain, in which reference TRBV19 and TRBJ2-2 provide the parts outside the CDR3, is DGGITQSPKYLFRKEGQNVTLSCEQNLNHDAMYWYRQDPGQGLRLIYYSQIVNDFQKGDIAEGYSVSREKKESFPLTVTSAQKNPTAFYLCASSGRQNTGELFFGEGSRLTVL.

In its sample, this clonotype was seen many times. The chain uses TRBV7-2 and TRBJ2-7; 11 nucleotides agree with TRBD2. The length of the CDR3 is 15 residues. The germline gives CDR1 SGHTA, CDR2 FQGNSA. V lost 5 bases to trimming and J lost 1 base; unmatched junction nucleotides: 4. Here the CDR3 DNA reads TGTGCCAGCAGCCGTACTAGCGGGGGTTCCTACGAGCAGTACTTC. Translating gives CASSRTSGGSYEQYF.

This clonotype was found many times. The genes are TRBV19 and TRBJ2-2, with a weak D call TRBD2 (6 bases). Trimming took off 6 bases at V and 0 bases at J, with 11 bases between the two ends. From germline, CDR1 is LNHDA and CDR2 SQIVND (reference sequence). CDR3 size: 15 residues. The CDR3 region has the DNA TGTGCCAGTAGATGGAGGGCCGCGAACACCGGGGAGCTGTTTTTT. Protein sequence: CASRWRAANTGELFF.

V gene TRBV2 combines with J gene TRBJ2-2; 7 nucleotides agree with TRBD2. CDR3 length: 14 amino acids. The ends lost 7 bases at V and 2 bases at J; junction bases unmatched: 4. Per germline, CDR1 SNHLY and CDR2 FYNNEI. The CDR3 spells CASNGLVNTGELFF. The CDR3 nucleotides read TGTGCCAGCAATGGACTAGTAAACACCGGGGAGCTGTTTTTT.

The table lists this clonotype with many counts. V usage is TRBV30 and J usage is TRBJ1-2; no reliable D call. The germline V gene encodes CDR1 GTSNPN and CDR2 SVGIG (reference sequence). This CDR3 region has 10 residues. Trimming removed 3 bases from V and 8 bases from J, with 7 bases in between. The CDR3 DNA reads TGTGCCTGGAGGCCGGCAGGCTACACCTTC. It yields the protein CAWRPAGYTF.

This clonotype was observed many times. The V gene is TRBV28, the J gene TRBJ1-3, with D unresolved. The germline CDR1 and CDR2 sequences are MDHEN and SYDVKM. V lost 3 bases and J 0 bases, leaving 9 bases between the germline ends. The CDR3 has 15 residues. This CDR3 is CASSLWTASGNTIYF. CDR3 sequence (DNA): TGTGCCAGCAGTTTGTGGACCGCCTCTGGAAACACCATATATTTT.

In its sample, this clonotype was seen many times. The J gene is TRBJ2-1, the V gene TRBV14, with 9 bases identical to TRBD2. The CDR3 is made up of 14 amino acids. CDR1 is SGHDN and CDR2 is FVKESK in the germline V gene. The junction had 7 bases not matched to a gene; V was cut back by 7 bases and J by 6 bases. The CDR3 protein is CASTRAGGPNEQFF. The CDR3 DNA reads TGTGCCAGCACTCGGGCGGGGGGGCCCAATGAGCAGTTCTTC.

V and J are TRBV2 and TRBJ2-5; 14 bases are a match to TRBD2. V lost 10 bases and J lost 4; bases outside the gene matches: 11. From germline, CDR1 is SNHLY and CDR2 FYNNEI. The CDR3 length is 16 residues. In nucleotides, the CDR3 is TGTGCCATATATACCGGGACTAGCGGGAGACCAGAGACCCAGTACTTC. Translating gives CAIYTGTSGRPETQYF.

The rearrangement links TRBV16 to TRBJ1-2; 7 bases agree with TRBD1. The length of the CDR3 is 15 residues. V lost 3 bases and J lost 4; bases outside the gene matches: 8. Germline loops: CDR1 KGHSY, CDR2 FQNENV. The CDR3 nucleotides are TGTGCCAGCAGCCACAGACAGGGAGATAGCTATGGCTACACCTTC. It specifies CASSHRQGDSYGYTF.

This chain links TRBV6-4 with TRBJ1-2; possibly TRBD1 for D (5 bases). Trimming took 2 bases from V and 4 from J, leaving 14 bases between them. The CDR3 contains 15 residues. Germline CDR1 and CDR2: MRHNA and SNTAGT. The CDR3 sequence is CASSDMPGSLYGYTF. CDR3 DNA sequence: TGTGCCAGCAGTGACATGCCAGGGTCCCTCTATGGCTACACCTTC.